The next 29 T cell receptor beta chains were all read from a single sample in a study of blood T cell repertoires in COVID-19. The protocol was immunoSEQ multiplex PCR, while the TCRdb copy is restricted to in-frame clones and leaves out a portion. The profile shows about 170,000 clones, approximately 84% of them singletons. Sequencing was performed on peripheral blood. Receptors originate from a human donor with acute or convalescent COVID-19. The donor label of this sample is uncertain.

The chain couples TRBV30 to TRBJ2-1; 9 bases agree with TRBD1. V shed 4 bases, J shed 2 bases, and the junction held 3 bases outside the gene matches. The CDR3 loop spans 14 amino acids. CDR1 is GTSNPN, CDR2 SVGIG, per germline (reference sequence). The DNA for the CDR3 is TGTGCCTGGACTAGACAGGGGGCCTACAATGAGCAGTTCTTC. Amino acid sequence: CAWTRQGAYNEQFF.

The chain combines TRBV7-9 with TRBJ1-1, with D tentatively TRBD1 (6 bases). Germline-derived CDR1 and CDR2 are SEHNR and FQNEAQ (reference sequence). V lost 5 bases and J lost 1, with 11 bases in between. The CDR3 loop spans 14 amino acids. In DNA, the CDR3 is TGTGCCAGCAGCGGAAGGACAGCGAACACTGAAGCTTTCTTT. It is translated as CASSGRTANTEAFF.

The DNA for the CDR3 is TGCAGTGCTAGTTCCGGGACTAGCGGGAGGGCAGATACGCAGTATTTT. Protein product: CSASSGTSGRADTQYF. The chain uses TRBV20-1 and TRBJ2-3, with 16 bases that match TRBD2. V trimming: 3 bases; J trimming: 4 bases; junction bases outside the gene matches: 4. CDR1 DFQATT and CDR2 SNEGSKA come from the germline V gene (reference sequence). There are 16 residues in the CDR3.

The V call is TRBV5-1, the J call TRBJ1-1; a weak D match, TRBD1 (6 bases). This CDR3 is built from 14 residues. Germline CDR1 and CDR2: SGHRS and YFSETQ. Deletions cut 0 bases from V and 3 bases from J, with 9 bases between. CDR3 DNA: TGCGCCAGCAGCTTGGGCCCAGGGGACACTGAAGCTTTCTTT. Translating it yields CASSLGPGDTEAFF.

J is TRBJ1-6 and V is TRBV7-9; 10 positions agree with TRBD1. Germline CDR1 is SEHNR and CDR2 is FQNEAQ (reference sequence). There are 14 residues in the CDR3. V lost 6 bases, J lost 8 bases, and 4 bases stayed unmatched. CDR3 coding DNA: TGTGCCAGCAGTAGGACAGGGGGTGATTCACCCCTCCACTTT. It is translated as CASSRTGGDSPLHF.

The J gene is TRBJ2-3, the V gene TRBV28; D perhaps matches TRBD1 (6 bases). Germline V gene sequence: CDR1 MDHEN, CDR2 SYDVKM. The CDR3 has 13 amino acids. V was cut by 9 bases and J by 1 base, with 11 bases left in between. The CDR3 DNA is TGTGCCAGTGGGGGCGGTCGCACAGATACGCAGTATTTT. It codes for CASGGGRTDTQYF.

DNA for the CDR3: TGTGCCATCAGTGAGTCCCGAGCGGGTGGGGCAGATACGCAGTATTTT. Protein product: CAISESRAGGADTQYF. The chain carries TRBV10-3 and TRBJ2-3; TRBD2 is a possible D gene (6 bases). The ends were cut back, 0 bases at V and 4 bases at J, with 14 bases in the middle. Germline V gives CDR1 ENHRY, CDR2 SYGVKD. The CDR3 spans 16 residues.

This clone was seen a handful of times. This chain uses TRBV12-5 with TRBJ1-6; D remains unclear. Germline V gene data show CDR1 as LGHNT and CDR2 as FRNRAP. V lost 4 bases and J 0 bases, leaving 16 bases between the germline ends. This CDR3 spans 18 amino acids. The CDR3 DNA is TGTGCTAGTGGTTATGACAAGTCCCCGAGCTCCTATAATTCACCCCTCCACTTT. Translating it yields CASGYDKSPSSYNSPLHF.

The V gene is TRBV15, the J gene TRBJ1-1, with D unresolved. The CDR3 contains 14 residues. The germline V gene has CDR1 LNHNV and CDR2 YYDKDF (reference sequence). Trimming removed 5 bases at V and 1 base at J, with 11 bases between. CDR3 bases: TGTGCCACCAGCGGCTATCAGGAGAACACTGAAGCTTTCTTT. This sequence encodes CATSGYQENTEAFF. The full variable domain, with the rest looked up from reference TRBV15 and TRBJ1-1, is DAMVIQNPRYQVTQFGKPVTLSCSQTLNHNVMYWYQQKSSQAPKLLFHYYDKDFNNEADTPDNFQSRRPNTSFCFLDIRSPGLGDTAMYLCATSGYQENTEAFFGQGTRLTVV.

This clone was seen more than once but under ten times. The chain is built from TRBV4-1 and TRBJ1-4, with 7 bases that match TRBD1. V lost 1 base and J lost 5; bases outside the gene matches: 7. Germline CDR1 and CDR2: MGHRA and YSYEKL. This CDR3 contains 16 residues. The CDR3: CASSQVKGQRNEKLFF. The CDR3 DNA sequence: TGCGCCAGCAGCCAAGTAAAGGGACAGCGGAATGAAAAACTGTTTTTT.

The J gene is TRBJ2-5, the V gene TRBV5-1; D is perhaps TRBD1 (6 bases). The length of the CDR3 is 13 residues. V lost 0 bases and J lost 5, with 8 bases in between. Germline CDR1 is SGHRS and CDR2 is YFSETQ. The CDR3 loop is CASSLGQDETQYF. As DNA, the CDR3 is TGCGCCAGCAGCTTGGGACAGGACGAGACCCAGTACTTC.

The chain recombines TRBV7-9 with TRBJ1-6; tentatively, D is TRBD1 (5 bases). The length of the CDR3 is 16 residues. Germline loops: CDR1 SEHNR, CDR2 FQNEAQ (reference sequence). V dropped 5 bases and J dropped 7 bases, with 18 bases sitting between them. CDR3 in DNA: TGTGCCAGCAGCCTAACCTGGGGGGTTGGGAATTCACCCCTCCACTTT. This gives the protein CASSLTWGVGNSPLHF.

This chain links TRBV30 with TRBJ2-7; 10 nucleotides match TRBD1. After removal of 5 bases from V and 6 bases from J, the junction contained 7 bases not matched to a gene. Germline assignment: CDR1 GTSNPN and CDR2 SVGIG (reference sequence). The CDR3 totals 13 residues. CDR3 amino acids: CAWGRDRGFEQYF. In nucleotides, the CDR3 is TGTGCCTGGGGAAGGGACAGGGGCTTCGAGCAGTACTTC.

The V and J genes are TRBV2 and TRBJ2-3, with D perhaps TRBD2 (5 bases). This CDR3 comprises 13 residues. V was cut by 6 bases and J by 4 bases, with 11 bases left in between. Germline CDR1 is SNHLY and CDR2 is FYNNEI. The CDR3 here is CASRAAGADTQYF. The CDR3 DNA follows: TGTGCCAGCAGAGCGGCAGGCGCAGATACGCAGTATTTT.

The V gene is TRBV11-2, the J gene TRBJ1-5; TRBD1 is a possible D gene (5 bases). Germline V gene data show CDR1 as SGHAT and CDR2 as FQNNGV. The CDR3 has 15 amino acids. V lost 2 bases and J lost 3, with 11 bases in between. CDR3 amino acids: CASSLQRGSNQPQHF. Here the CDR3 DNA reads TGTGCCAGCAGCTTACAGCGGGGCTCCAATCAGCCCCAGCATTTT. Supplemented by reference TRBV11-2 and TRBJ1-5, the full variable domain reads EAGVAQSPRYKIIEKRQSVAFWCNPISGHATLYWYQQILGQGPKLLIQFQNNGVVDDSQLPKDRFSAERLKGVDSTLKIQPAKLEDSAVYLCASSLQRGSNQPQHFGDGTRLSIL.

The chain links TRBV11-3 to TRBJ2-3; a weak D match, TRBD2 (5 bases). The V end lost 5 bases, the J end lost 2 bases, and 11 bases lay between the germline ends. The CDR3 sequence is 14 residues long. The germline V gene encodes CDR1 SGHNT and CDR2 YENEEA. CDR3 loop: CASSPGEITDTQYF. For the CDR3, the DNA is TGTGCCAGCAGCCCCGGGGAGATCACAGATACGCAGTATTTT.

The CDR3 spells CASSLKRGALETQYF. In DNA form, the CDR3 reads TGTGCCAGCAGCTTAAAGCGGGGGGCCCTAGAGACCCAGTACTTC. This chain uses TRBV7-2 with TRBJ2-5, with 9 bases lining up with TRBD2. Germline-derived CDR1 and CDR2 are SGHTA and FQGNSA. V shed 2 bases, J shed 4 bases, and the junction held 5 bases outside the gene matches. The length of the CDR3 is 15 residues.

In nucleotides, the CDR3 is TGCGCCAGCAGCTCACCCGGGACAGCGAACACTGAAGCTTTCTTT. Protein sequence: CASSSPGTANTEAFF. This chain connects TRBV5-1 to TRBJ1-1, with 7 bases lining up with TRBD1. Germline CDR1 reads SGHRS; CDR2 reads YFSETQ. Trimming took 3 bases from V and 1 from J; bases not matched to a gene: 6. There are 15 residues in the CDR3.

This clone was seen a single time. The chain uses TRBV6-1 and TRBJ2-1, with D tentatively TRBD1 (6 bases). This CDR3 is built from 15 residues. The V end was cut by 1 base, the J end by 9 bases, with 16 bases between. Per germline, CDR1 MNHNS and CDR2 SASEGT. The CDR3 here is CASSEVAGVRGEQFF. CDR3 nucleotides: TGTGCCAGCAGTGAAGTCGCAGGGGTGAGGGGTGAGCAGTTCTTC.

The chain combines TRBV5-1 with TRBJ1-5; D unclear. This CDR3 contains 15 residues. Trimming shortened V by 0 bases and J by 4 bases, and 11 bases separated the two germline ends. Germline assignment: CDR1 SGHRS and CDR2 YFSETQ. CDR3 nucleotides: TGCGCCAGCAGCTTGGACTCAGGACTTAATCAGCCCCAGCATTTT. It translates to CASSLDSGLNQPQHF.

The V and J genes are TRBV18 and TRBJ1-1; no reliable D call. V shed 2 bases and J shed 4 bases, with 8 bases lying between them. Germline V CDR1 and CDR2: KGHSH, LQKENI. CDR3 length: 13 residues. For the CDR3, the DNA is TGTGCCAGCTCACCATACGTAGCCACTGAAGCTTTCTTT. Encoded protein: CASSPYVATEAFF.

This chain uses TRBV11-2 with TRBJ1-6; TRBD1 might be the D (5 bases). This CDR3 contains 15 residues. With 1 base removed from V and 12 bases from J, the gap between germline ends came to 16 bases. From germline, CDR1 is SGHAT and CDR2 FQNNGV. The CDR3 region has the DNA TGTGCCAGCAGCTTAGTCGCCGGGGACTGGGTACCCCTCCACTTT. This sequence encodes CASSLVAGDWVPLHF.

J is TRBJ2-3 and V is TRBV19; D remains ambiguous. Per the germline V gene, CDR1 is LNHDA and CDR2 is SQIVND (reference sequence). Deletions cut 3 bases from V and 2 bases from J, with 3 bases between. The length of the CDR3 is 12 residues. CDR3 DNA: TGTGCCAGTAGTATCCACACAGATACGCAGTATTTT. Translated, it gives CASSIHTDTQYF.

J is TRBJ1-6 and V is TRBV6-5; no definite D call. In germline, CDR1 is MNHEY, CDR2 SVGAGI. Between the trimmed V and J ends, which lost 4 bases and 4 bases, there was a span of 8 bases. The CDR3 spans 14 residues. CDR3 residues: CASSSFLYNSPLHF. The CDR3 DNA follows: TGTGCCAGCAGTTCCTTCTTATATAATTCACCCCTCCACTTT.

The V call is TRBV6-5, the J call TRBJ1-1; 8 nucleotides align to TRBD1. This CDR3 is 16 amino acids long. Germline trimming cut 2 bases from V and 1 base from J; bases unmatched to any gene: 6. Germline values: CDR1 MNHEY, CDR2 SVGAGI. The CDR3 coding sequence is TGTGCCAGCAGTTACACGGGACAGGATTGGAACACTGAAGCTTTCTTT. Amino acid sequence: CASSYTGQDWNTEAFF.

In this sample, this clone turned up a few times. The chain couples TRBV6-6 to TRBJ1-1; possibly TRBD1 for D (6 bases). The germline V gene encodes CDR1 MNHNY and CDR2 SVGAGI (reference sequence). V was pared by 1 base and J by 3 bases, with 15 bases between. The CDR3 runs 16 residues. CDR3 in amino acids: CASSYWTGGADTEAFF. CDR3 DNA sequence: TGTGCCAGCAGTTACTGGACCGGGGGGGCCGACACTGAAGCTTTCTTT.

The chain recombines TRBV11-3 with TRBJ2-1, with 12 bases identical to TRBD2. J gave up 9 bases and V 5 bases, and 5 bases lay outside the gene matches. Germline loops: CDR1 SGHNT, CDR2 YENEEA. The CDR3 consists of 14 residues. The CDR3 sequence is CASSKTSGGGEQFF. The CDR3, as DNA: TGTGCCAGCAGCAAGACTAGCGGGGGAGGTGAGCAGTTCTTC.

The chain uses TRBV29-1 and TRBJ2-1, with 14 bases identical to TRBD2. Germline trimming cut 4 bases from V and 5 bases from J; bases unmatched to any gene: 1. This CDR3 is built from 14 residues. CDR1 and CDR2 (germline): SQVTM, ANQGSEA. CDR3: CSVVGLAGDNEQFF. The DNA of the CDR3 is TGCAGCGTTGTGGGACTAGCGGGAGACAATGAGCAGTTCTTC.

This clone was counted a single time. J is TRBJ1-1 and V is TRBV14, with D maybe TRBD1 (5 bases). The V gene lost 0 bases and the J gene lost 4 bases, with 9 bases spanning the gap. The germline CDR1 and CDR2 sequences are SGHDN and FVKESK. The CDR3 contains 14 residues. CDR3 sequence (DNA): TGTGCCAGCAGCCAAGACGGGGGTGGCACTGAAGCTTTCTTT. Its translation: CASSQDGGGTEAFF. The whole variable domain, remainder taken from reference TRBV14 and TRBJ1-1, is EAGVTQFPSHSVIEKGQTVTLRCDPISGHDNLYWYRRVMGKEIKFLLHFVKESKQDESGMPNNRFLAERTGGTYSTLKVQPAELEDSGVYFCASSQDGGGTEAFFGQGTRLTVV.